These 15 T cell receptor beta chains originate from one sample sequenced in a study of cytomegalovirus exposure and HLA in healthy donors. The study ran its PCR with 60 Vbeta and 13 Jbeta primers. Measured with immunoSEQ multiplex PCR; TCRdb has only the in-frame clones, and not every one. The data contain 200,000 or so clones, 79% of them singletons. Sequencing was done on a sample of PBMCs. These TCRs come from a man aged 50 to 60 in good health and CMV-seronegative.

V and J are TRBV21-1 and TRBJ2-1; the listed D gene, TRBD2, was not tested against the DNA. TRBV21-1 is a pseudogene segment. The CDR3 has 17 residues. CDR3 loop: CASSKLLAGGRYNEQFF. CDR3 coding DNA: TGTGCCAGCAGCAAATTGTTAGCGGGAGGTCGGTACAATGAGCAGTTCTTC.

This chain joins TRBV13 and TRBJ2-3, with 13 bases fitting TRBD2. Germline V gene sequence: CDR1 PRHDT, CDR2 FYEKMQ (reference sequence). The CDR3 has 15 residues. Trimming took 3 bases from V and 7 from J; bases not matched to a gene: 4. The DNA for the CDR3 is TGTGCCAGCAGCTTTCGGACTAGCGGGAGTAATACGCAGTATTTT. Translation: CASSFRTSGSNTQYF.

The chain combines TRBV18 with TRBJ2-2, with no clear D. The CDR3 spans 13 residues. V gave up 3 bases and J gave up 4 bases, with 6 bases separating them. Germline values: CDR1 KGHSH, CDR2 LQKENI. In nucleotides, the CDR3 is TGTGCCAGCTCACCCACTCTCACCGGGGAGCTGTTTTTT. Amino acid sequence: CASSPTLTGELFF.

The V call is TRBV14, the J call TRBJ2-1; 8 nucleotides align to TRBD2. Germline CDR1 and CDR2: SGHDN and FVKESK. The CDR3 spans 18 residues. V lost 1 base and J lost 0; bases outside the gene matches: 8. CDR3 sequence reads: CASSQGRTSPSSYNEQFF. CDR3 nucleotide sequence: TGTGCCAGCAGCCAAGGTCGGACTAGCCCTAGCTCCTACAATGAGCAGTTCTTC.

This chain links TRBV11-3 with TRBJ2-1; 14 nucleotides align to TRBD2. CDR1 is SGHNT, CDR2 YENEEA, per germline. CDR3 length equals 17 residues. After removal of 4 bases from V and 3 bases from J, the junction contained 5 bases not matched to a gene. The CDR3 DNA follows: TGTGCCAGCAGCTCGGGGACTAGCGGGAGACGCTACAATGAGCAGTTCTTC. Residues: CASSSGTSGRRYNEQFF.

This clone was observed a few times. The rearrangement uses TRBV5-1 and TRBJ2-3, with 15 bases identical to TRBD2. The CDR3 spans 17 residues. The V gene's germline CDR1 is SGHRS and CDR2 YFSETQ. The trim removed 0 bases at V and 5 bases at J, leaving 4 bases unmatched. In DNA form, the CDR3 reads TGCGCCAGCAGCTTGGGGACTAGCGGGAGGGTAAGAGATACGCAGTATTTT. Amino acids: CASSLGTSGRVRDTQYF.

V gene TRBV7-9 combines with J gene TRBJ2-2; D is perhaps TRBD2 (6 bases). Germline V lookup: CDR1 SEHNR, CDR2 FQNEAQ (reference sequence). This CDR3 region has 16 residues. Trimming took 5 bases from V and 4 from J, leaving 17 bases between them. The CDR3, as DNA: TGTGCCAGCAGCGCAAGACTAGTACGCGGCACCGGGGAGCTGTTTTTT. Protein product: CASSARLVRGTGELFF.

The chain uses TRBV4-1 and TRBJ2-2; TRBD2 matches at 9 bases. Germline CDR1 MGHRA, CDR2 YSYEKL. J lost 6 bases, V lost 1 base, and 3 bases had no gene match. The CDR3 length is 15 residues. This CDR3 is CASSQGGRAPGELFF. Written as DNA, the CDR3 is TGCGCCAGCAGCCAAGGCGGGAGGGCCCCCGGGGAGCTGTTTTTT.

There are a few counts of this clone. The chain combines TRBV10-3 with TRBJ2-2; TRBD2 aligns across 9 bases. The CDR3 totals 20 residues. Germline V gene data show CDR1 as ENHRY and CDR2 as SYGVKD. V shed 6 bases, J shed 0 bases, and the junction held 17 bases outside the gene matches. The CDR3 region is CAIRGGSGRSNGANTGELFF. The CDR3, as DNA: TGTGCCATCAGGGGGGGCAGCGGGAGGTCTAATGGAGCGAACACCGGGGAGCTGTTTTTT.

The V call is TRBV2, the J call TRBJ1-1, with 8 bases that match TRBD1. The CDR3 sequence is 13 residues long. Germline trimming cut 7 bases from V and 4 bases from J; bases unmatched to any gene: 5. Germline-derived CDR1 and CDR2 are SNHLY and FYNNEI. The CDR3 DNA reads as TGTGCCAGCAAGGACAGGGAGACCACTGAAGCTTTCTTT. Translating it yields CASKDRETTEAFF.

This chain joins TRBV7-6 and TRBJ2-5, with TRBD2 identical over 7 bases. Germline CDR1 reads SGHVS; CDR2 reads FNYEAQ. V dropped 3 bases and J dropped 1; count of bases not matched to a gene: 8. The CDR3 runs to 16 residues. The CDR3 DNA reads TGTGCCAGCAGCTTGACTAGCAGGGCAACCCAAGAGACCCAGTACTTC. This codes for CASSLTSRATQETQYF.

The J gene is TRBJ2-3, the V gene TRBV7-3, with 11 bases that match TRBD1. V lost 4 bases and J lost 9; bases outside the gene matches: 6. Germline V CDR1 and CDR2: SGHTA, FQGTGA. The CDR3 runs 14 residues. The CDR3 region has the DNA TGTGCCAGCAGCTACTGGACAGGGGGCGAAACGCAGTATTTT. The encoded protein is CASSYWTGGETQYF.

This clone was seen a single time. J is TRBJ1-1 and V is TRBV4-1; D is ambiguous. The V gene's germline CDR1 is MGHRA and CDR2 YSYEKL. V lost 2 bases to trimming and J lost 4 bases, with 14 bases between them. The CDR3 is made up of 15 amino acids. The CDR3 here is CASSQTRELGTEAFF. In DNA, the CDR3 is TGCGCCAGCAGCCAAACAAGGGAGTTGGGCACTGAAGCTTTCTTT.

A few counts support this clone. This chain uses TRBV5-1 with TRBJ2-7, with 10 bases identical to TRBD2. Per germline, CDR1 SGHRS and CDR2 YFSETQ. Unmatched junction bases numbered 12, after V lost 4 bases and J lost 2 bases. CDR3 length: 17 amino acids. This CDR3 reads CASSPLASGSRTYEQYF. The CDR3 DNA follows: TGCGCCAGCAGCCCCTTGGCTAGCGGGAGTAGAACCTACGAGCAGTACTTC.

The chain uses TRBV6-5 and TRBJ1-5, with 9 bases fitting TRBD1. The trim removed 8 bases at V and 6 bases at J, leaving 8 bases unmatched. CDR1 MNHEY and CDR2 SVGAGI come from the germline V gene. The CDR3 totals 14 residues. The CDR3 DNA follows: TGTGCCAGCGGGGGGGACAGGGTGTTTCAGCCCCAGCATTTT. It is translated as CASGGDRVFQPQHF.